There are many counts of the clone carrying this T cell receptor beta chain. Antigen unknown. The sample originates from a study of T cells in Graves' hyperthyroidism and ophthalmopathy. Regarding the study as a whole: The model made its ophthalmopathy prediction, and onset followed a median about 6 months later.

Authors of the study amplified TCR beta CDR3 regions from RNA transcripts. With the HTBI primer set, the TCR CDR3 went through a first round of RT-PCR. TCRdb fed the multiplex PCR reads into MiXCR, producing one record per CDR3 protein. The table lists approximately 640,000 distinct CDR3 sequences, roughly 15% of them singletons. Germline V CDR1 and CDR2: MDHEN, SYDVKM. The CDR3 consists of 14 residues. J gave up 4 bases and V 3 bases, and 2 bases lay outside the gene matches. The source of this sequence is a woman aged 30 to 39 with Graves' hyperthyroidism. The V and J genes are TRBV28 and TRBJ1-3; 8 bases line up with TRBD1. The sample comprised blood. The CDR3 nucleotides read TGTGCCAGCAGTTTCAGGGGGCGAGGAAACACCATATATTTT. It is translated as CASSFRGRGNTIYF. Full variable domain (outside the CDR3, taken from reference TRBV28 and TRBJ1-3): DVKVTQSSRYLVKRTGEKVFLECVQDMDHENMFWYRQDPGLGLRLIYFSYDVKMKEKGDIPEGYSVSREKKERFSLILESASTNQTSMYLCASSFRGRGNTIYFGEGSWLTVV.